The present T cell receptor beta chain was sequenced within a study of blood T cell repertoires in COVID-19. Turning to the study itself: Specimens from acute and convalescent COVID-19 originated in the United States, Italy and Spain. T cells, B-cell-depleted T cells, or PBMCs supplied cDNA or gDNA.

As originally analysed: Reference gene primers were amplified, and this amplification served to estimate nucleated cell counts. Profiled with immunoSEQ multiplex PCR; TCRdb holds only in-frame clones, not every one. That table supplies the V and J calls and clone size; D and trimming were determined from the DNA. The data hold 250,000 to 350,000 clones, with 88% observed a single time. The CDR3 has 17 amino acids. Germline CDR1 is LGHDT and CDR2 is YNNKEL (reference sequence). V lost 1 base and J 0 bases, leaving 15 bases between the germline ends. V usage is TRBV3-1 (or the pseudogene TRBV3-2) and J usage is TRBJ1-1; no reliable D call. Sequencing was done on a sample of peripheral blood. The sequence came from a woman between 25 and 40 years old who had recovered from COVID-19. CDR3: CASSQVAMVAMNTEAFF. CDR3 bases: TGTGCCAGCAGCCAAGTAGCCATGGTCGCCATGAACACTGAAGCTTTCTTT.